These 12 T cell receptor beta chains share one sample of origin, sequenced in a study of T cell changes during pregnancy in multiple sclerosis. Using immunoSEQ multiplex PCR, the repertoire was profiled, and TCRdb retains in-frame clones only, with some absent. The data hold about 13,000 clones, with about 90% observed a single time. The sequencing used CD8+ T cells from peripheral blood mononuclear cells, collected in the first trimester of pregnancy. The origin of the receptors is a female donor with multiple sclerosis, enrolled in a pregnancy study.

The chain carries TRBV6-1 and TRBJ1-2; 10 nucleotides match TRBD1. The CDR3 length is 15 residues. The germline gives CDR1 MNHNS, CDR2 SASEGT. J was trimmed by 4 bases and V by 6 bases; bases with no gene match: 8. The CDR3 DNA reads as TGTGCCAGCAGGGACAGGGGGTATAGGGGCTATGGCTACACCTTC. Protein: CASRDRGYRGYGYTF.

The chain employs TRBV6-1 and TRBJ2-1; 8 positions match TRBD1. This CDR3 region has 15 residues. Germline-derived CDR1 and CDR2 are MNHNS and SASEGT. V trimming: 0 bases; J trimming: 2 bases; junction bases outside the gene matches: 0. For the CDR3, the DNA is TGTGCCAGCAGTGAAGCGGGACAGGCCTACAATGAGCAGTTCTTC. Residues: CASSEAGQAYNEQFF.

The chain is built from TRBV30 and TRBJ1-6; D unresolved. V was cut by 1 base and J by 18 bases, with 13 bases left in between. This CDR3 is built from 11 residues. Germline V gene lookup returns CDR1 GTSNPN and CDR2 SVGIG (reference sequence). The CDR3 bases are TGTGCCTGGAGTGCCTCAGGATTACCCCACTTT. It is translated as CAWSASGLPHF.

V gene TRBV19 combines with J gene TRBJ1-5; D unclear. V gave up 1 base and J gave up 4 bases, with 5 bases separating them. The CDR3 length is 13 residues. CDR1 LNHDA and CDR2 SQIVND come from the germline V gene (reference sequence). The CDR3 sequence: CASSIVPNQPQHF. For the CDR3, the DNA is TGTGCCAGTAGTATAGTCCCGAATCAGCCCCAGCATTTT.

The chain has TRBV9 and TRBJ2-1; 8 bases align to TRBD2. Trimming at V came to 3 bases and at J to 4 bases, leaving 15 bases not matched to a gene. Germline CDR1 and CDR2: SGDLS and YYNGEE. There are 18 residues in the CDR3. The CDR3 here is CASSGTLGGSGDYNEQFF. The CDR3 region has the DNA TGTGCCAGCAGCGGGACCCTCGGGGGTAGCGGGGATTACAATGAGCAGTTCTTC.

V is TRBV4-1 and J is TRBJ1-5, with no clear D. Per the germline V gene, CDR1 is MGHRA and CDR2 is YSYEKL. Trimming left V 0 bases short and J 7 bases short, with 10 bases between. The CDR3 runs to 14 residues. CDR3 bases: TGCGCCAGCAGCCAAGAGGGCCACCTACAGCCCCAGCATTTT. As protein: CASSQEGHLQPQHF.

Here the CDR3 DNA reads TGTGCCAGCAGCGCAATGAGCTCCTACAATGAGCAGTTCTTC. Translating it yields CASSAMSSYNEQFF. The chain has TRBV13 and TRBJ2-1; D is undetermined. Trimming pared 5 bases from V and 0 bases from J, leaving 8 bases between. The CDR3 contains 14 residues. Germline lookup yields CDR1 PRHDT and CDR2 FYEKMQ (reference sequence).

The chain recombines TRBV6-5 with TRBJ2-1; D not certain. Germline V gene lookup returns CDR1 MNHEY and CDR2 SVGAGI. Trimming cost V 8 bases and J 6 bases, with 11 bases left between them. The CDR3 sequence is 12 residues long. The CDR3 nucleotides are TGTGCCAGCCAGGCAGGCTTCAATGAGCAGTTCTTC. This translates into CASQAGFNEQFF.

The chain employs TRBV5-4 and TRBJ1-2; no reliable D call. CDR3 length: 17 amino acids. Germline assignment: CDR1 SGHNT and CDR2 YYREEE (reference sequence). Trimming took off 4 bases at V and 2 bases at J, with 21 bases between the two ends. DNA for the CDR3: TGTGCCAGCAGCCTGTGGCCTACTGACGGGGAGAACTATGGCTACACCTTC. It is translated as CASSLWPTDGENYGYTF.

This rearrangement joins TRBV19 to TRBJ2-7; D is perhaps TRBD2 (5 bases). Trimming shortened V by 3 bases and J by 3 bases, and 18 bases separated the two germline ends. Germline-derived CDR1 and CDR2 are LNHDA and SQIVND (reference sequence). This CDR3 has 16 residues. The CDR3 region is CASSIDNEGPGYEQYF. The CDR3 bases are TGTGCCAGTAGTATCGACAATGAGGGTCCAGGCTACGAGCAGTACTTC.

Here the CDR3 reads CASSNTGDQETQYF. CDR3 bases: TGTGCCAGCAGCAACACAGGGGACCAAGAGACCCAGTACTTC. The chain links TRBV6-5 to TRBJ2-5; TRBD1 aligns across 7 bases. The germline CDR1 and CDR2 sequences are MNHEY and SVGAGI. Losses at the gene ends were 6 bases for V and 0 bases for J; bases not matched to a gene: 4. The CDR3 has 14 residues.

The chain combines TRBV2 with TRBJ2-1, with D possibly TRBD2 on 5 matching bases. The V and J ends lost 4 bases and 1 base respectively, with 11 bases between them. The germline V gene encodes CDR1 SNHLY and CDR2 FYNNEI. This CDR3 region has 15 residues. Here the CDR3 DNA reads TGTGCCAGCAGTGTCGGGAAGGCGTCCTACAATGAGCAGTTCTTC. Protein product: CASSVGKASYNEQFF.